The 29 T cell receptor beta chains below were found in one sample sequenced in a study of cytomegalovirus exposure and HLA in healthy donors. Assay: immunoSEQ multiplex PCR; the TCRdb copy retains only in-frame clones and omits some. The sample consists of about 74,000 clones, 94% of them appearing once. Sequencing was performed on PBMCs. Every receptor here comes from a man younger than 30 in good health and CMV-seropositive.

This chain connects TRBV9 to TRBJ2-3; 10 bases are a match to TRBD2. With V trimmed by 0 bases and J by 2 bases, 3 bases remained unmatched. This CDR3 comprises 16 residues. Germline loops: CDR1 SGDLS, CDR2 YYNGEE. The CDR3 DNA follows: TGTGCCAGCAGCGTAGCCCTAGCGGGGGTCACAGATACGCAGTATTTT. Its translation: CASSVALAGVTDTQYF.

This rearrangement joins TRBV7-9 to TRBJ1-2, with 8 bases that match TRBD1. Unmatched junction bases numbered 4, after V lost 5 bases and J lost 8 bases. Germline V gene lookup returns CDR1 SEHNR and CDR2 FQNEAQ (reference sequence). CDR3 length: 12 amino acids. The CDR3: CASSPGGVGYTF. For the CDR3, the DNA is TGTGCCAGCAGCCCAGGGGGCGTGGGCTACACCTTC.

CDR3 sequence reads: CASSSSGTGEPYEQYF. The CDR3 DNA sequence: TGTGCCAGCAGTTCCTCCGGGACAGGGGAACCTTACGAGCAGTACTTC. The rearrangement joins TRBV28 to TRBJ2-7, with TRBD1 identical over 10 bases. The CDR3 spans 16 residues. From germline, CDR1 is MDHEN and CDR2 SYDVKM. The trim removed 4 bases at V and 4 bases at J, leaving 10 bases unmatched.

This clone came up once. The V gene is TRBV19, the J gene TRBJ2-7; 9 bases are a match to TRBD2. The V segment lost 3 bases and the J segment 2 bases; nucleotides outside the gene matches: 5. The CDR3 runs 15 residues. The germline gives CDR1 LNHDA, CDR2 SQIVND (reference sequence). CDR3 nucleotides: TGTGCCAGTAGTATTATGGCTAGCGGGACCTACGAGCAGTACTTC. This gives the protein CASSIMASGTYEQYF. The variable domain in full, with the rest retrieved from reference TRBV19 and TRBJ2-7, is DGGITQSPKYLFRKEGQNVTLSCEQNLNHDAMYWYRQDPGQGLRLIYYSQIVNDFQKGDIAEGYSVSREKKESFPLTVTSAQKNPTAFYLCASSIMASGTYEQYFGPGTRLTVT.

The chain is built from TRBV6-1 and TRBJ2-5, with 8 bases that match TRBD2. The germline gives CDR1 MNHNS, CDR2 SASEGT. CDR3 length: 18 amino acids. V trimming: 2 bases; J trimming: 5 bases; junction bases outside the gene matches: 16. CDR3 sequence reads: CASSEPRLRLLAEETQYF. CDR3 bases: TGTGCCAGCAGTGAACCTCGACTCCGACTACTAGCGGAGGAGACCCAGTACTTC.

This sequence joins TRBV29-1 and TRBJ1-2; 7 positions agree with TRBD1. The CDR3 is made up of 14 amino acids. Germline CDR1 reads SQVTM; CDR2 reads ANQGSEA. V dropped 0 bases and J dropped 8; count of bases not matched to a gene: 9. The CDR3 DNA reads TGCAGCGTTGAAGATATAGGGGGCCCCGGGGGCTACACCTTC. Protein sequence: CSVEDIGGPGGYTF.

The chain has TRBV11-2 and TRBJ2-7; possibly TRBD1 for D (6 bases). Looked up from germline, CDR1 is SGHAT and CDR2 is FQNNGV. The CDR3 covers 14 residues. Trimming stripped 3 bases from V and 5 bases from J, with 14 bases between. The CDR3 loop is CASSFARGTNEQYF. DNA for the CDR3: TGTGCCAGCAGCTTCGCCAGGGGTACGAACGAGCAGTACTTC. Full variable domain (missing parts from reference TRBV11-2 and TRBJ2-7): EAGVAQSPRYKIIEKRQSVAFWCNPISGHATLYWYQQILGQGPKLLIQFQNNGVVDDSQLPKDRFSAERLKGVDSTLKIQPAKLEDSAVYLCASSFARGTNEQYFGPGTRLTVT.

The rearrangement joins TRBV9 to TRBJ2-2; possibly TRBD2 for D (6 bases). V was cut by 4 bases and J by 6 bases, with 10 bases left in between. The CDR3 covers 13 residues. The germline V gene encodes CDR1 SGDLS and CDR2 YYNGEE. The CDR3 region has the DNA TGTGCCAGCAGCAGCGGAGGGTCCGGGGAGCTGTTTTTT. As protein: CASSSGGSGELFF.

This chain connects TRBV27 to TRBJ1-4, with TRBD1 identical over 8 bases. In germline, CDR1 is MNHEY, CDR2 SMNVEV (reference sequence). This CDR3 comprises 17 residues. V trimming: 4 bases; J trimming: 4 bases; junction bases outside the gene matches: 11. The CDR3 is CASSSENRGFSNEKLFF. CDR3 sequence (DNA): TGTGCCAGCAGTTCGGAAAACAGGGGGTTTAGTAATGAAAAACTGTTTTTT.

The CDR3, as DNA: TGTGCCAGCAGTTACGTGGTGACAGGAGGCGGGGAGACCCAGTACTTC. This translates into CASSYVVTGGGETQYF. The rearrangement uses TRBV6-5 and TRBJ2-5; tentatively, D is TRBD1 (6 bases). There are 16 residues in the CDR3. Per germline, CDR1 MNHEY and CDR2 SVGAGI. V lost 2 bases, J lost 5 bases, and 18 bases lay in between.

The rearrangement links TRBV5-1 to TRBJ2-1, with no clear D. Trimming took 4 bases from V and 8 from J, leaving 10 bases between them. This CDR3 region has 12 residues. The germline CDR1 and CDR2 sequences are SGHRS and YFSETQ. CDR3 in DNA: TGCGCCAGCAGCGTTAGAGCCTATGAGCAGTTCTTC. Protein product: CASSVRAYEQFF.

The chain joins TRBV28 to TRBJ2-1, with a tentative D call TRBD2 (6 bases). V dropped 5 bases and J dropped 7 bases, with 30 bases sitting between them. The CDR3 is 19 amino acids. The germline V gene has CDR1 MDHEN and CDR2 SYDVKM. The CDR3 loop is CASSPVQYFTELGRNEQFF. The CDR3 bases are TGTGCCAGCAGTCCCGTCCAATATTTTACGGAGTTAGGGAGGAATGAGCAGTTCTTC.

This chain uses TRBV6-5 with TRBJ2-1, with D possibly being TRBD1 (6 bases). With 2 bases removed from V and 7 bases from J, the gap between germline ends came to 9 bases. The CDR3 extends over 13 amino acids. The germline CDR1 and CDR2 sequences are MNHEY and SVGAGI. The CDR3 here is CASSYTTGNEQFF. The CDR3 DNA reads as TGTGCCAGCAGTTACACTACAGGGAATGAGCAGTTCTTC.

DNA of the CDR3: TGTGCCAGCTCACCACAAGACCCAGGATTCAATGAGCAGTTCTTC. Its translation: CASSPQDPGFNEQFF. J is TRBJ2-1 and V is TRBV18; unclear D gene. The length of the CDR3 is 15 residues. Trimming removed 1 base from V and 6 bases from J, with 13 bases in between. Germline CDR1 KGHSH, CDR2 LQKENI.

The J gene is TRBJ2-1, the V gene TRBV5-1, with 7 nucleotides matching TRBD1. The CDR3 length is 13 residues. V shed 4 bases and J 8 bases; nucleotides not matched to a gene: 6. CDR1 and CDR2 from the germline V gene are SGHRS and YFSETQ. CDR3 in amino acids: CASSPGTEHEQFF. The DNA of the CDR3 is TGCGCCAGCAGCCCGGGGACAGAACATGAGCAGTTCTTC.

The gene calls are TRBV30 and TRBJ2-3, with 9 positions matching TRBD1. Trimming cost V 3 bases and J 5 bases; bases outside gene matches: 12. The germline gives CDR1 GTSNPN, CDR2 SVGIG (reference sequence). CDR3 size: 16 residues. Written as DNA, the CDR3 is TGTGCCTGGAGCCTTCTACCGGGACAGGGAGGAGATACGCAGTATTTT. It specifies CAWSLLPGQGGDTQYF.

In regard to this clone: The sample carries other DNA sequences with the same CDR3. This chain links TRBV18 with TRBJ2-3; 10 bases line up with TRBD2. Losses at the gene ends were 0 bases for V and 6 bases for J; bases not matched to a gene: 6. Germline CDR1 and CDR2: KGHSH and LQKENI. The CDR3 has 16 residues. The chain's CDR3 is CASSPPLAGVGDTQYF. The CDR3 coding sequence is TGTGCCAGCTCACCACCCCTAGCGGGAGTGGGGGATACGCAGTATTTT.

The chain links TRBV6-6 to TRBJ1-5; D is uncertain. V lost 0 bases, J lost 7 bases, and 10 bases lay in between. The CDR3 has 14 residues. Per germline, CDR1 MNHNY and CDR2 SVGAGI (reference sequence). CDR3 sequence: CASSYSTEGQPQHF. CDR3 bases: TGTGCCAGCAGTTACTCTACAGAGGGCCAGCCCCAGCATTTT.

J is TRBJ1-1 and V is TRBV4-2; D is unclear. The V end was cut by 0 bases, the J end by 8 bases, with 13 bases between. This CDR3 contains 14 residues. CDR1 is LGHNA, CDR2 YNFKEQ, per germline. The DNA of the CDR3 is TGTGCCAGCAGCCAAGAAATTAGACCGGAGGAAGCTTTCTTT. Translated, it gives CASSQEIRPEEAFF.

The V call is TRBV10-3, the J call TRBJ2-1, with D maybe TRBD2 (6 bases). The V end was cut by 4 bases, the J end by 0 bases, with 13 bases between. CDR1 is ENHRY and CDR2 is SYGVKD in the germline V gene. This CDR3 has 16 residues. The CDR3 spells CAISGVAVSSYNEQFF. The CDR3 region has the DNA TGTGCCATCAGTGGGGTAGCGGTAAGCTCCTACAATGAGCAGTTCTTC.

Turning to this clone: One end of the junction varies from germline; a read error may be responsible. CDR3 loop: CASSPGQGFGYTF. CDR3 coding DNA: TGTGCTAGCAGCCCGGGACAGGGCTTTGGCTACACCTTC. This rearrangement joins TRBV7-7 to TRBJ1-2, with 9 bases that match TRBD1. Looked up from germline, CDR1 is SSHAT and CDR2 is FNYEAQ (reference sequence). This CDR3 comprises 13 residues.

The chain recombines TRBV4-1 with TRBJ2-1, with D possibly being TRBD2 (5 bases). Germline CDR1 is MGHRA and CDR2 is YSYEKL. V was shortened by 0 bases and J by 0 bases, with 9 bases between the two germline ends. The CDR3 loop spans 16 amino acids. The CDR3 sequence: CASSQEGRGSYNEQFF. The CDR3 DNA is TGCGCCAGCAGCCAAGAAGGACGGGGCTCCTACAATGAGCAGTTCTTC.

V and J are TRBV5-1 and TRBJ1-3; D uncertain. The CDR3 covers 17 residues. In germline, CDR1 is SGHRS, CDR2 YFSETQ. Trimming took 1 base from V and 0 from J, leaving 14 bases between them. This CDR3 is CASSLYRGALSGNTIYF. DNA of the CDR3: TGCGCCAGCAGCTTGTATCGCGGAGCCCTCTCTGGAAACACCATATATTTT. Drawing the rest from reference TRBV5-1 and TRBJ1-3, the complete variable domain is KAGVTQTPRYLIKTRGQQVTLSCSPISGHRSVSWYQQTPGQGLQFLFEYFSETQRNKGNFPGRFSGRQFSNSRSEMNVSTLELGDSALYLCASSLYRGALSGNTIYFGEGSWLTVV.

Remarks on this clone: Additional DNA sequences in this sample encode the identical CDR3. The rearrangement links TRBV18 to TRBJ2-3; 8 bases fit TRBD2. V shed 3 bases and J 5 bases; nucleotides not matched to a gene: 4. The CDR3 spans 14 residues. The germline gives CDR1 KGHSH, CDR2 LQKENI. The CDR3 loop reads CASSPSSGGDTQYF. The CDR3 bases are TGTGCCAGCTCACCGTCGAGCGGGGGAGATACGCAGTATTTT.

Here the CDR3 DNA reads TGCAGCGTTGAAGGGACTAGCGGGAGCACAGATACGCAGTATTTT. It encodes CSVEGTSGSTDTQYF. The genes are TRBV29-1 and TRBJ2-3; 11 bases fit TRBD2. Germline CDR1 is SQVTM and CDR2 is ANQGSEA. The CDR3 is made up of 15 amino acids. V was clipped by 1 base and J by 0 bases; unmatched bases: 0.

This chain joins TRBV5-6 and TRBJ2-3; TRBD1 might be the D (5 bases). Germline loops: CDR1 SGHDT, CDR2 YYEEEE. This CDR3 is 16 amino acids long. Deletions cut 5 bases from V and 3 bases from J, with 19 bases between. As DNA, the CDR3 is TGTGCCAGCAGTTCTCCCCTGGACAAGAAAACAGATACGCAGTATTTT. Translating it yields CASSSPLDKKTDTQYF.

The gene calls are TRBV19 and TRBJ1-3; 7 bases line up with TRBD1. Trimming removed 10 bases from V and 3 bases from J; junction bases left unmatched: 15. Germline CDR1 LNHDA, CDR2 SQIVND (reference sequence). This CDR3 comprises 16 residues. This chain's CDR3 is CATTLHRGADGNTIYF. The CDR3 coding sequence is TGTGCCACTACACTCCACAGGGGTGCTGATGGAAACACCATATATTTT.

The chain couples TRBV11-3 to TRBJ1-1, with a possible D match to TRBD1 (6 bases). Trimming left V 1 base short and J 1 base short, with 10 bases between. Germline loops: CDR1 SGHNT, CDR2 YENEEA. The length of the CDR3 is 15 residues. The DNA for the CDR3 is TGTGCCAGCAGCTTAGGAGGGACAACGAACACTGAAGCTTTCTTT. Residues: CASSLGGTTNTEAFF.

The rearrangement links TRBV10-3 to TRBJ2-7; a weak D match, TRBD1 (6 bases). In germline, CDR1 is ENHRY, CDR2 SYGVKD. CDR3 length equals 13 residues. The ends were cut back, 4 bases at V and 4 bases at J, with 11 bases in the middle. Written as DNA, the CDR3 is TGTGCCATCAGTGGACAGGTTCGTTACGAGCAGTACTTC. It codes for CAISGQVRYEQYF.